The 16 T cell receptor beta chains below come from one sample, sequenced in a study of T cells in narcolepsy. TCRdb's table, derived via immunoSEQ multiplex PCR, lists solely in-frame clones and lacks some. This table has over 25,000 clones, 60% to 80% appearing once. What was sequenced was memory (CD45RA-) CD4+ T cells from blood. The receptors originated from a human donor in good health.

Written as DNA, the CDR3 is TGCAGCGCGTCGGGCGGGAGAATAGGGAGGCAGTTCTTC. It encodes CSASGGRIGRQFF. The rearrangement uses TRBV29-1 and TRBJ2-1; 7 bases line up with TRBD2. The CDR3 covers 13 residues. Trimming at V came to 7 bases and at J to 12 bases, leaving 15 bases not matched to a gene. CDR1 is SQVTM and CDR2 is ANQGSEA in the germline V gene.

The chain joins TRBV30 to TRBJ2-7; the D gene is possibly TRBD2 (5 bases). Germline values: CDR1 GTSNPN, CDR2 SVGIG (reference sequence). V lost 0 bases, J lost 0 bases, and 12 bases lay in between. This CDR3 has 15 residues. The CDR3 DNA is TGTGCCTGGAGTGTAAGTGGGAGAGACTCCTACGAGCAGTACTTC. Its translation: CAWSVSGRDSYEQYF. Full variable domain (rest looked up from reference TRBV30 and TRBJ2-7): SQTIHQWPATLVQPVGSPLSLECTVEGTSNPNLYWYRQAAGRGLQLLFYSVGIGQISSEVPQNLSASRPQDRQFILSSKKLLLSDSGFYLCAWSVSGRDSYEQYFGPGTRLTVT.

In the case of this clone: Other DNA sequences in the same sample also yield this CDR3. This rearrangement joins TRBV9 to TRBJ2-1; D may be TRBD2 (5 bases). The CDR3 is 14 amino acids. The germline V gene has CDR1 SGDLS and CDR2 YYNGEE. Trimming took off 0 bases at V and 5 bases at J, with 9 bases between the two ends. The CDR3 DNA follows: TGTGCCAGCAGCGTAGATGGGCGGGACAATGAGCAGTTCTTC. Its protein product is CASSVDGRDNEQFF.

The chain uses TRBV18 and TRBJ1-1; weak D call: TRBD1 (6 bases). Germline lookup yields CDR1 KGHSH and CDR2 LQKENI. Trimming shortened V by 3 bases and J by 3 bases, and 11 bases separated the two germline ends. CDR3 length: 14 amino acids. This CDR3 is CASSPSWTDTEAFF. DNA for the CDR3: TGTGCCAGCTCACCTTCCTGGACAGACACTGAAGCTTTCTTT.

This chain uses TRBV19 with TRBJ1-2; D ambiguous. The CDR3 contains 11 residues. Trimming left V 8 bases short and J 8 bases short, with 12 bases between. Germline V gene data show CDR1 as LNHDA and CDR2 as SQIVND (reference sequence). CDR3 amino acids: CASFRGQGYTF. The CDR3 DNA is TGTGCCAGTTTCAGAGGGCAAGGCTACACCTTC.

CDR3 in DNA: TGCGCCAGCAAAGGGACAGGGAGCTCCTACGAGCAGTACTTC. The encoded protein is CASKGTGSSYEQYF. The J gene is TRBJ2-7, the V gene TRBV5-1; 9 bases are shared with TRBD1. The CDR3 is made up of 14 amino acids. The V segment lost 6 bases and the J segment 0 bases; nucleotides outside the gene matches: 4. CDR1 SGHRS and CDR2 YFSETQ come from the germline V gene.

The chain combines TRBV6-5 with TRBJ1-2, with TRBD1 identical over 7 bases. The CDR3 covers 13 residues. Trimming at V came to 5 bases and at J to 8 bases, leaving 8 bases not matched to a gene. The germline gives CDR1 MNHEY, CDR2 SVGAGI. CDR3 nucleotides: TGTGCCAGCAGTCGGACAGGCGCCCGGGGCTACACCTTC. Residues: CASSRTGARGYTF.

Turning to this clone: An end of the junction differs from the germline gene, which may be a read error. The V gene is TRBV6-1, the J gene TRBJ1-5, with D unresolved. The CDR3 length is 15 residues. CDR1 and CDR2 (germline): MNHNS, SASEGT. CDR3 coding DNA: TGTGCCGGCAGTGAACTGAACCGATTAGATCAGCCCCAGCATTTT. Protein product: CAGSELNRLDQPQHF.

The rearrangement links TRBV18 to TRBJ2-7; D is possibly TRBD1 (6 bases). With 0 bases removed from V and 3 bases from J, the gap between germline ends came to 12 bases. This CDR3 is built from 15 residues. CDR1 and CDR2 (germline): KGHSH, LQKENI. The DNA for the CDR3 is TGTGCCAGCTCACCACCGACAGGCTTGGGCTACGAGCAGTACTTC. It encodes CASSPPTGLGYEQYF.

The chain has TRBV11-3 and TRBJ1-2; a weak D match, TRBD1 (5 bases). Germline V gene sequence: CDR1 SGHNT, CDR2 YENEEA. This CDR3 has 15 residues. V dropped 4 bases and J dropped 8 bases, with 20 bases sitting between them. The CDR3: CASSSHRITEAGYTF. CDR3 bases: TGTGCCAGCAGCTCACACAGGATCACTGAAGCGGGCTACACCTTC.

The V and J genes are TRBV6-4 and TRBJ1-2; 8 positions match TRBD1. The CDR3 runs to 17 residues. J was trimmed by 0 bases and V by 1 base; bases with no gene match: 7. Germline values: CDR1 MRHNA, CDR2 SNTAGT. The CDR3 DNA sequence: TGTGCCAGCAGTGACTGGACAGGGCGGGGGTCTAACTATGGCTACACCTTC. Residues: CASSDWTGRGSNYGYTF.

As DNA, the CDR3 is TGTGCCAGCAGTGTAAGGAGTGGGGGCGAGCAGTACTTC. Translating it yields CASSVRSGGEQYF. The chain has TRBV25-1 and TRBJ2-7; possibly TRBD1 or TRBD2 for D (5 bases each). Germline V gene sequence: CDR1 MGHDK, CDR2 SYGVNS. The CDR3 contains 13 residues. The V end lost 4 bases, the J end lost 6 bases, and 13 bases lay between the germline ends.

The chain carries TRBV18 and TRBJ2-5; D is uncertain. Trimming shortened V by 3 bases and J by 0 bases, and 11 bases separated the two germline ends. This CDR3 has 15 amino acids. Germline CDR1 and CDR2: KGHSH and LQKENI. CDR3 bases: TGTGCCAGCTCACCTATGCGGTCACACCAAGAGACCCAGTACTTC. Protein product: CASSPMRSHQETQYF. The full variable domain, with the rest looked up from reference TRBV18 and TRBJ2-5, is NAGVMQNPRHLVRRRGQEARLRCSPMKGHSHVYWYRQLPEEGLKFMVYLQKENIIDESGMPKERFSAEFPKEGPSILRIQQVVRGDSAAYFCASSPMRSHQETQYFGPGTRLLVL.

This chain links TRBV5-1 with TRBJ1-1; D is undetermined. The germline V gene encodes CDR1 SGHRS and CDR2 YFSETQ. Between the trimmed V and J ends, which lost 4 bases and 4 bases, there was a span of 17 bases. This CDR3 has 15 residues. In nucleotides, the CDR3 is TGCGCCAGCAGCGGTGGATTGGACGGATCCACTGAAGCTTTCTTT. It encodes CASSGGLDGSTEAFF.

The V and J genes are TRBV28 and TRBJ1-5; 7 bases line up with TRBD1. The germline gives CDR1 MDHEN, CDR2 SYDVKM. This CDR3 spans 16 amino acids. The junction had 21 bases not matched to a gene; V was cut back by 8 bases and J by 11 bases. CDR3 amino acids: CASHLSGLTGKGSQHF. The CDR3 DNA is TGTGCCAGCCACCTCTCGGGATTGACAGGGAAGGGGTCCCAGCATTTT.

This chain uses TRBV5-1 with TRBJ2-7; D may correspond to TRBD1 or TRBD2 (5 bases each). CDR3 length equals 14 residues. Germline V gene data show CDR1 as SGHRS and CDR2 as YFSETQ. Trimming took 0 bases from V and 3 from J, leaving 10 bases between them. CDR3 nucleotides: TGCGCCAGCAGCTTGGGGGGCGGAGGCTACGAGCAGTACTTC. Protein product: CASSLGGGGYEQYF.